A selection of T cell receptor beta chains follows, all from one sample in a study of T cells in Graves' hyperthyroidism and ophthalmopathy. TCRdb re-analysed the multiplex PCR reads in MiXCR, keeping a single row per CDR3 protein. The sample includes more than 350,000 distinct CDR3 sequences, roughly a sixth of them seen just once. Sample: blood. These receptors were taken from a woman aged 25 to 39 with Graves' hyperthyroidism that later progressed to Graves' ophthalmopathy. CDR3s include the opening cysteine and the closing phenylalanine or tryptophan. Each record gives: V gene, J gene, D gene, clone size, CDR3 protein, CDR3 DNA. A D gene is named only where the DNA matches it firmly. Where a row states a size, it is once, few, many or the class of an expanded clone; other rows omit it.

V gene: TRBV7-2; J gene: TRBJ2-3; D gene: TRBD2; clone size: many; CDR3 protein: CASNGLAGGPPDTQYF; CDR3 DNA: TGTGCCAGCAACGGACTAGCGGGAGGGCCACCAGATACGCAGTATTTT
V gene: TRBV7-9; J gene: TRBJ1-1; D gene: TRBD1; clone size: -; CDR3 protein: CASSYQGVGMNTEAFF; CDR3 DNA: TGTGCCAGCAGCTACCAGGGGGTGGGTATGAACACTGAAGCTTTCTTT
V gene: TRBV5-1; J gene: TRBJ2-7; D gene: -; clone size: -; CDR3 protein: CASSLRVGDSYEQYF; CDR3 DNA: TGCGCCAGCAGCTTGCGGGTTGGGGACTCCTACGAGCAGTACTTC
V gene: TRBV24-1; J gene: TRBJ2-1; D gene: -; clone size: many; CDR3 protein: CATSDPKPSGQSSYNEQFF; CDR3 DNA: TGTGCCACCAGTGATCCGAAGCCGTCGGGCCAAAGCTCCTACAATGAGCAGTTCTTC
V gene: TRBV5-5; J gene: TRBJ2-5; D gene: -; clone size: many; CDR3 protein: CASSPQAGPETQYF; CDR3 DNA: TGTGCCAGCAGCCCACAGGCAGGGCCGGAGACCCAGTACTTC
V gene: TRBV28; J gene: TRBJ2-7; D gene: TRBD2; clone size: -; CDR3 protein: CASGEGAYEQYF; CDR3 DNA: TGTGCCAGCGGGGAGGGAGCCTACGAGCAGTACTTC
V gene: TRBV25-1; J gene: TRBJ2-3; D gene: -; clone size: few; CDR3 protein: CASSEYAGTDTQYF; CDR3 DNA: TGTGCCAGCAGTGAGTATGCAGGCACAGATACGCAGTATTTT
V gene: TRBV7-7; J gene: TRBJ1-5; D gene: -; clone size: many; CDR3 protein: CASSPFPIRQLSPGGNQPQHF; CDR3 DNA: TGTGCTAGCAGCCCCTTTCCAATCCGACAGCTCTCCCCAGGGGGCAATCAGCCCCAGCATTTT
V gene: TRBV5-1; J gene: TRBJ2-3; D gene: -; clone size: -; CDR3 protein: CATRGGASTDTQYF; CDR3 DNA: TGCGCCACCAGGGGAGGAGCTAGCACAGATACGCAGTATTTT
V gene: TRBV7-9; J gene: TRBJ2-7; D gene: -; clone size: -; CDR3 protein: CASSLGVRGEGNYEQYF; CDR3 DNA: TGTGCCAGCAGCTTAGGCGTGCGGGGAGAGGGCAACTACGAGCAGTACTTC
V gene: TRBV4-1; J gene: TRBJ2-5; D gene: -; clone size: few; CDR3 protein: CASSQEIGEETQYF; CDR3 DNA: TGCGCCAGCAGCCAAGAAATCGGAGAAGAGACCCAGTACTTC
V gene: TRBV7-2; J gene: TRBJ2-5; D gene: TRBD1; clone size: -; CDR3 protein: CASSFGTGVSETQYF; CDR3 DNA: TGTGCCAGCAGCTTTGGGACAGGGGTTAGTGAGACCCAGTACTTC
V gene: TRBV2; J gene: TRBJ1-4; D gene: -; clone size: many; CDR3 protein: CASKPRQGNEKLFF; CDR3 DNA: TGTGCCAGCAAGCCGAGGCAGGGGAATGAAAAACTGTTTTTT
V gene: TRBV11-2; J gene: TRBJ1-3; D gene: TRBD1; clone size: many; CDR3 protein: CASRITGDGNTIYF; CDR3 DNA: TGTGCCAGCAGGATCACAGGGGACGGAAACACCATATATTTT
V gene: TRBV7-9; J gene: TRBJ2-3; D gene: -; clone size: many; CDR3 protein: CASSPRDGPSTDTQYF; CDR3 DNA: TGTGCCAGCAGCCCTAGGGACGGACCTAGCACAGATACGCAGTATTTT
V gene: TRBV5-4; J gene: TRBJ2-1; D gene: -; clone size: -; CDR3 protein: CASSWRGADEQFF; CDR3 DNA: TGTGCCAGCAGCTGGAGGGGGGCCGATGAGCAGTTCTTC
V gene: TRBV5-1; J gene: TRBJ2-7; D gene: TRBD1; clone size: few; CDR3 protein: CASSQAGTGDYEQYF; CDR3 DNA: TGCGCCAGCAGTCAAGCCGGGACAGGGGACTACGAGCAGTACTTC
V gene: TRBV2; J gene: TRBJ1-1; D gene: -; clone size: many; CDR3 protein: CASSVRILNTEAFF; CDR3 DNA: TGTGCCAGCAGTGTGCGGATTCTGAACACTGAAGCTTTCTTT
V gene: TRBV24-1; J gene: TRBJ2-7; D gene: -; clone size: many; CDR3 protein: CATRAGTKIPCEQYF; CDR3 DNA: TGTGCCACCAGGGCCGGGACGAAGATCCCCTGCGAGCAGTACTTC
V gene: TRBV5-1; J gene: TRBJ2-2; D gene: -; clone size: many; CDR3 protein: CASSLAGPGDAGELFF; CDR3 DNA: TGCGCCAGCAGCTTGGCCGGGCCAGGAGACGCCGGGGAGCTGTTTTTT
V gene: TRBV27; J gene: TRBJ2-7; D gene: -; clone size: many; CDR3 protein: CASSLRHTSYEQYF; CDR3 DNA: TGTGCCAGCAGTTTACGACATACCTCCTACGAGCAGTACTTC
V gene: TRBV5-1; J gene: TRBJ1-1; D gene: -; clone size: many; CDR3 protein: CASSLGVGRSTEAFF; CDR3 DNA: TGCGCCAGCAGCTTGGGGGTCGGCAGGAGCACTGAAGCTTTCTTT
V gene: TRBV30; J gene: TRBJ1-2; D gene: -; clone size: many; CDR3 protein: CAWSVPGLYYGYTF; CDR3 DNA: TGTGCCTGGAGTGTTCCCGGGCTCTACTATGGCTACACCTTC
V gene: TRBV13; J gene: TRBJ2-3; D gene: -; clone size: many; CDR3 protein: CASSTRTDTQYF; CDR3 DNA: TGTGCCAGCAGCACCCGCACAGATACGCAGTATTTT
V gene: TRBV24-1; J gene: TRBJ2-2; D gene: -; clone size: many; CDR3 protein: CATSGWDLGTGELFF; CDR3 DNA: TGTGCCACCAGCGGGTGGGATCTCGGCACCGGGGAGCTGTTTTTT
V gene: TRBV12-3/TRBV12-4; J gene: TRBJ2-3; D gene: TRBD2; clone size: many; CDR3 protein: CASSGRLAGRGRDTQYF; CDR3 DNA: TGTGCCAGCAGTGGCCGACTAGCGGGACGGGGCAGGGATACGCAGTATTTT
V gene: TRBV28; J gene: TRBJ2-3; D gene: -; clone size: many; CDR3 protein: CASSTWKGATDTQYF; CDR3 DNA: TGTGCCAGCAGCACCTGGAAGGGCGCAACAGATACGCAGTATTTT
V gene: TRBV12-3/TRBV12-4; J gene: TRBJ1-1; D gene: -; clone size: many; CDR3 protein: CASSFQGMANTEAFF; CDR3 DNA: TGTGCCAGCAGTTTCCAGGGGATGGCAAACACTGAAGCTTTCTTT
V gene: TRBV29-1; J gene: TRBJ2-7; D gene: -; clone size: many; CDR3 protein: CSVVYNSYEQYF; CDR3 DNA: TGCAGCGTTGTGTACAACTCCTACGAGCAGTACTTC
V gene: TRBV3-1; J gene: TRBJ2-2; D gene: TRBD2; clone size: many; CDR3 protein: CASSQFQGAGITGELFF; CDR3 DNA: TGTGCCAGCAGCCAATTCCAGGGAGCGGGAATAACCGGGGAGCTGTTTTTT
V gene: TRBV12-3/TRBV12-4; J gene: TRBJ2-2; D gene: -; clone size: many; CDR3 protein: CASSLALSTGELFF; CDR3 DNA: TGTGCCAGCAGTTTAGCGCTGTCCACCGGGGAGCTGTTTTTT
V gene: TRBV19; J gene: TRBJ2-1; D gene: TRBD2; clone size: -; CDR3 protein: CASSIGASGRMDEQFF; CDR3 DNA: TGTGCCAGTAGTATTGGAGCTAGCGGGAGGATGGATGAGCAGTTCTTC
V gene: TRBV6-1; J gene: TRBJ1-4; D gene: -; clone size: many; CDR3 protein: CASSERGWQATNEKLFF; CDR3 DNA: TGTGCCAGCAGTGAAAGGGGATGGCAGGCAACTAATGAAAAACTGTTTTTT
V gene: TRBV5-1; J gene: TRBJ2-1; D gene: -; clone size: many; CDR3 protein: CASRPLAGSISSYNEQFF; CDR3 DNA: TGCGCCAGCAGGCCTCTGGCGGGGTCTATTAGCTCCTACAATGAGCAGTTCTTC
V gene: TRBV19; J gene: TRBJ2-3; D gene: -; clone size: -; CDR3 protein: CASSMGRGTQRDTQYF; CDR3 DNA: TGTGCCAGTAGTATGGGGCGGGGAACACAGCGGGATACGCAGTATTTT
V gene: TRBV12-3/TRBV12-4; J gene: TRBJ2-1; D gene: TRBD2; clone size: many; CDR3 protein: CASRGSGGAPSSYNEQFF; CDR3 DNA: TGTGCCAGCAGGGGGAGCGGGGGGGCCCCCAGCTCCTACAATGAGCAGTTCTTC
V gene: TRBV19; J gene: TRBJ1-1; D gene: -; clone size: many; CDR3 protein: CASSIQHNTEAFF; CDR3 DNA: TGTGCCAGTAGTATCCAGCATAACACTGAAGCTTTCTTT
V gene: TRBV11-1; J gene: TRBJ2-7; D gene: TRBD2; clone size: many; CDR3 protein: CASSFAGVPYEQYF; CDR3 DNA: TGTGCCAGCAGCTTCGCGGGAGTTCCCTACGAGCAGTACTTC
V gene: TRBV10-1; J gene: TRBJ2-3; D gene: -; clone size: many; CDR3 protein: CASPPGRETTDTQYF; CDR3 DNA: TGCGCCAGCCCCCCGGGCCGAGAAACCACAGATACGCAGTATTTT
V gene: TRBV27; J gene: TRBJ1-1; D gene: TRBD1; clone size: -; CDR3 protein: CASRRQGAMAEAFF; CDR3 DNA: TGTGCCAGCAGGCGACAGGGGGCAATGGCTGAAGCTTTCTTT
V gene: TRBV3-1; J gene: TRBJ2-5; D gene: -; clone size: few; CDR3 protein: CASSQEYGRLQETQYF; CDR3 DNA: TGTGCCAGCAGCCAAGAGTACGGCAGGCTGCAAGAGACCCAGTACTTC
V gene: TRBV29-1; J gene: TRBJ2-7; D gene: -; clone size: many; CDR3 protein: CSVESASGHRGAYEQYF; CDR3 DNA: TGCAGCGTTGAATCGGCTAGCGGGCACAGGGGGGCCTACGAGCAGTACTTC
V gene: TRBV5-1; J gene: TRBJ2-7; D gene: TRBD1; clone size: many; CDR3 protein: CASSPNPGGLSEQYF; CDR3 DNA: TGCGCCAGCAGCCCCAACCCAGGGGGCTTAAGCGAGCAGTACTTC
V gene: TRBV29-1; J gene: TRBJ2-7; D gene: -; clone size: many; CDR3 protein: CSVESYSYEQYF; CDR3 DNA: TGCAGCGTTGAATCTTACTCCTACGAGCAGTACTTC
V gene: TRBV28; J gene: TRBJ1-2; D gene: TRBD1; clone size: -; CDR3 protein: CASNSLGQAILNYGYTF; CDR3 DNA: TGTGCCAGCAACTCGCTGGGACAGGCCATCCTTAACTATGGCTACACCTTC
V gene: TRBV19; J gene: TRBJ1-5; D gene: -; clone size: many; CDR3 protein: CASSIEQGINQPQHF; CDR3 DNA: TGTGCCAGTAGTATAGAACAGGGTATCAATCAGCCCCAGCATTTT
V gene: TRBV7-9; J gene: TRBJ1-2; D gene: -; clone size: -; CDR3 protein: CASSQTAKGLNYGYTF; CDR3 DNA: TGTGCCAGCAGCCAGACAGCAAAGGGCCTTAACTATGGCTACACCTTC
V gene: TRBV19; J gene: TRBJ1-1; D gene: -; clone size: many; CDR3 protein: CASRETGTEAFF; CDR3 DNA: TGTGCCAGTAGAGAAACCGGGACAGAAGCTTTCTTT
V gene: TRBV18; J gene: TRBJ1-5; D gene: -; clone size: -; CDR3 protein: CANSPGDQPQHF; CDR3 DNA: TGTGCCAACTCACCTGGGGATCAGCCCCAGCATTTT
V gene: TRBV2; J gene: TRBJ2-7; D gene: -; clone size: -; CDR3 protein: CASSEGGSEYEQYF; CDR3 DNA: TGTGCCAGCAGTGAAGGGGGTAGCGAATACGAGCAGTACTTC
V gene: TRBV19; J gene: TRBJ1-5; D gene: -; clone size: once; CDR3 protein: CASSPESSMPNQPQHF; CDR3 DNA: TGTGCCAGTAGTCCGGAAAGCTCGATGCCCAATCAGCCCCAGCATTTT
V gene: TRBV6-2/TRBV6-3; J gene: TRBJ1-2; D gene: TRBD1; clone size: many; CDR3 protein: CASTGTGGNYGYTF; CDR3 DNA: TGTGCCAGCACCGGGACAGGGGGTAACTATGGCTACACCTTC
V gene: TRBV28; J gene: TRBJ1-3; D gene: TRBD1; clone size: many; CDR3 protein: CASNRGYGNTIYF; CDR3 DNA: TGTGCCAGTAACAGGGGTTATGGAAACACCATATATTTT
V gene: TRBV27; J gene: TRBJ2-5; D gene: -; clone size: many; CDR3 protein: CAITGTPSETQYF; CDR3 DNA: TGTGCCATCACCGGGACTCCCTCGGAGACCCAGTACTTC
V gene: TRBV15; J gene: TRBJ1-5; D gene: -; clone size: many; CDR3 protein: CATSRDLGSGNQPQHF; CDR3 DNA: TGTGCCACCAGCAGAGATCTTGGCAGTGGCAATCAGCCCCAGCATTTT
V gene: TRBV20-1; J gene: TRBJ2-1; D gene: -; clone size: once; CDR3 protein: CSARASHAMTYNEQFF; CDR3 DNA: TGCAGTGCTAGAGCTAGCCACGCAATGACCTACAATGAGCAGTTCTTC
V gene: TRBV4-2; J gene: TRBJ2-1; D gene: -; clone size: -; CDR3 protein: CASSQNARQPFHTYNEQFF; CDR3 DNA: TGTGCCAGCAGCCAAAACGCACGACAGCCCTTCCACACCTACAATGAGCAGTTCTTC
V gene: TRBV2; J gene: TRBJ1-5; D gene: -; clone size: many; CDR3 protein: CASSESNQPQHF; CDR3 DNA: TGTGCCAGCAGTGAAAGCAATCAGCCCCAGCATTTT
V gene: TRBV5-1; J gene: TRBJ1-1; D gene: TRBD1; clone size: many; CDR3 protein: CASSLDRGTEAFF; CDR3 DNA: TGTGCCAGCAGCTTGGACAGGGGAACTGAAGCTTTCTTT